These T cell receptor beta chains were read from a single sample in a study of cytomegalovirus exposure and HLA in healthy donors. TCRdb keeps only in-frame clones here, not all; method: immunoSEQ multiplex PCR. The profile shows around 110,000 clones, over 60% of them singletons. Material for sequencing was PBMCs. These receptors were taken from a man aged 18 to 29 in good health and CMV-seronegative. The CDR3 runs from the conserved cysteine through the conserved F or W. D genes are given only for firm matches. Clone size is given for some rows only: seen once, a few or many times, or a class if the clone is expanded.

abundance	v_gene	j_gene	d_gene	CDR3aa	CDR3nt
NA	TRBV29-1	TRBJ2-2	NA	CSVERYTGELFF	TGCAGCGTTGAGCGATACACCGGGGAGCTGTTTTTT
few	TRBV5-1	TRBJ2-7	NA	CASSFYIRARGYEQYF	TGCGCCAGCAGCTTCTATATTCGCGCCAGGGGATACGAGCAGTACTTC
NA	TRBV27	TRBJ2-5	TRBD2	CASSLYSSGRDQSETQYF	TGTGCCAGCAGTCTGTACTCTAGCGGGAGGGACCAATCGGAGACCCAGTACTTC
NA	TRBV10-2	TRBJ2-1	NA	CASSENLRVLIYNEQFF	TGCGCCAGCAGTGAGAATTTGCGGGTCCTAATTTACAATGAGCAGTTCTTC
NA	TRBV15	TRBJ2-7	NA	CATSRAGNLYEQYF	TGTGCCACCAGCAGAGCCGGGAACCTCTACGAGCAGTACTTC
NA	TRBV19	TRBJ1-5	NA	CASSSPGPQHF	TGTGCCAGTAGTTCTCCCGGGCCCCAGCATTTT
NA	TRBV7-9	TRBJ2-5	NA	CASSALANPGETQYF	TGTGCCAGCAGCGCCCTAGCGAATCCAGGGGAGACCCAGTACTTC
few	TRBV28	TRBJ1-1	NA	CASATGREAFF	TGTGCCAGCGCGACAGGACGAGAAGCTTTCTTT
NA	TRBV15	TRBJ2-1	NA	CPTSRELAARNEQFF	TGTCCCACCAGCAGAGAGTTGGCAGCGCGCAATGAGCAGTTCTTC
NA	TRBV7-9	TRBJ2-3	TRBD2	CAELAGGSSSTDTQYF	TGTGCCGAGCTAGCGGGGGGCTCCTCTAGCACAGATACGCAGTATTTT
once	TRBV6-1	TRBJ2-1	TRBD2	CASLRGGSLGEQFF	TGTGCCAGCCTTCGTGGCGGGAGTTTGGGTGAGCAGTTCTTC
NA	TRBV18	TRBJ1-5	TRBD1	CASSPMGQGAQPQHF	TGTGCCAGCTCACCTATGGGACAGGGCGCTCAGCCCCAGCATTTT
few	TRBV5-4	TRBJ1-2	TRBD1	CASSSPGQGMSGYPF	TGTGCCAGCAGCTCGCCCGGACAGGGGATGAGCGGCTACCCCTTC
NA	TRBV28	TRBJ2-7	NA	CASCLTTGTSTSEQYF	TGTGCCAGCTGCCTCACCACCGGGACTTCTACCTCCGAGCAGTACTTC
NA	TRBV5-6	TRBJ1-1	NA	CASSLTGDTEAFF	TGTGCCAGCAGTTTGACAGGCGACACTGAAGCTTTCTTT
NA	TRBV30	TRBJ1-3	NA	CAWMRQGQAGNTIYF	TGTGCCTGGATGCGGCAGGGGCAAGCTGGAAACACCATATATTTT
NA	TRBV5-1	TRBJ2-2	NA	CASRGGLDTGELFF	TGCGCCAGCAGGGGGGGGCTAGACACCGGGGAGCTGTTTTTT
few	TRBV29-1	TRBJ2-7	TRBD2	CSVKLRLAGQYEQYF	TGCAGCGTCAAGCTCCGACTAGCGGGACAGTACGAGCAGTACTTC
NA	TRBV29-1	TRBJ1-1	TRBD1	CSGGQGGFTEAFF	TGCAGCGGGGGACAGGGGGGGTTCACTGAAGCTTTCTTT
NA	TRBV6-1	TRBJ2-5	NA	CASPADRTGIQYF	TGTGCCAGCCCGGCTGACCGTACAGGGATCCAGTACTTC
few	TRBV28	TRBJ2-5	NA	CASSLGGVGYQETQYF	TGTGCCAGCAGTTTAGGCGGCGTTGGTTACCAAGAGACCCAGTACTTC
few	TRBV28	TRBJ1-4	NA	CASSPPGIVDEKLFF	TGTGCCAGCAGTCCCCCGGGGATCGTGGATGAAAAACTGTTTTTT
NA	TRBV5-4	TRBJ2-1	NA	CASSTAPSSYNEQFF	TGTGCCAGCAGCACAGCTCCAAGCTCCTACAATGAGCAGTTCTTC
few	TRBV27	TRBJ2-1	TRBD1	CASSSWTGIMDEQFF	TGTGCCAGCAGTTCTTGGACAGGGATTATGGATGAGCAGTTCTTC
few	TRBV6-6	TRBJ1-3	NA	CASSYQGFGSGNTIYF	TGTGCCAGCAGTTACCAGGGTTTCGGCTCTGGAAACACCATATATTTT
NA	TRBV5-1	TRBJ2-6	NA	CASRFWQGRSGANVLTF	TGCGCCAGCAGATTCTGGCAGGGTAGATCTGGGGCCAACGTCCTGACTTTC
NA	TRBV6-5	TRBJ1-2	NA	CASSYDPGGYGYTF	TGTGCCAGCAGTTACGACCCCGGGGGCTATGGCTACACCTTC
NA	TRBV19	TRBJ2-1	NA	CASSIDSLYNEQFF	TGTGCCAGTAGTATCGATTCACTTTACAATGAGCAGTTCTTC
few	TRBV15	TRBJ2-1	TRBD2	CATSRDPGLAGGEGNEQFF	TGTGCCACCAGCAGAGATCCGGGACTAGCGGGGGGGGAAGGCAATGAGCAGTTCTTC
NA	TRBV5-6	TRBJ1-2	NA	CASRWQGINYGYPF	TGTGCCTCCAGGTGGCAGGGGATTAACTATGGCTACCCCTTC
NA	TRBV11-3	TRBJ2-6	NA	CASSFSGSGANVLTF	TGTGCCAGCAGCTTCAGCGGCTCTGGGGCCAACGTCCTGACTTTC